Listed here are 6 T cell receptor beta chains from one sample, sequenced in a study of blood T cells in healthy people across ages. It was with a sample-barcoded 5' primer and a J-beta primer mix that a second PCR of about 6 to 12 cycles was run. TCRdb re-called the 5' RACE reads with MiXCR, one entry per CDR3 protein. Among some 1,000,000 distinct CDR3 sequences, about 25% were seen once, and the ten largest hold about 0.72%. This sample was also put to use in a study of T cells of mothers and their children.

Sequenced sample: blood. The receptors derive from a girl aged 2 to 9 in good health.

The chain joins TRBV3-1 to TRBJ1-3; TRBD1 aligns across 7 bases. The CDR3 contains 16 residues. Germline V gives CDR1 LGHDT, CDR2 YNNKEL (reference sequence). The J segment lost 0 bases and the V segment lost 4 bases, leaving 6 bases of the junction unmatched. The CDR3 DNA follows: TGTGCCAGCAGCCCGCCACAGGGGAGCTCTGGAAACACCATATATTTT. It specifies CASSPPQGSSGNTIYF.

Regarding this clonotype: At one end, the junction sequence differs from germline, possibly due to a read error. This chain connects TRBV7-9 to TRBJ2-2; D perhaps matches TRBD1 (5 bases). The CDR3 covers 13 residues. From germline, CDR1 is SEHNR and CDR2 FQNEAQ (reference sequence). In DNA, the CDR3 is TGTGCCAGCAACCCCGAAGGGGAAGGGGCGCTGTTTTTT. Its protein is CASNPEGEGALFF.

For this clonotype: One junction end disagrees with the germline gene, perhaps due to a read error. The chain has TRBV27 and TRBJ2-7, with unresolved D. The CDR3 is 14 residues long. The germline V gene encodes CDR1 MNHEY and CDR2 SMNVEV (reference sequence). Here the CDR3 reads CASSSYLGPYERYF. The CDR3 DNA sequence: TGTGCCAGCAGTTCCTACCTTGGGCCCTACGAGCGGTACTTC.

The chain is built from TRBV3-1 and TRBJ1-2; D remains ambiguous. Germline V CDR1 and CDR2: LGHDT, YNNKEL (reference sequence). V lost 5 bases and J lost 3, with 10 bases in between. CDR3 length equals 13 residues. The CDR3 loop is CASSTDKYYGYTF. CDR3 DNA: TGTGCCAGCAGCACTGACAAATACTATGGCTACACCTTC. The full variable domain, rest sourced from reference TRBV3-1 and TRBJ1-2, is DTAVSQTPKYLVTQMGNDKSIKCEQNLGHDTMYWYKQDSKKFLKIMFSYNNKELIINETVPNRFSPKSPDKAHLNLHINSLELGDSAVYFCASSTDKYYGYTFGSGTRLTVV.

The chain combines TRBV12-5 with TRBJ2-5, with D hard to call. V shed 1 base and J shed 5 bases, with 11 bases lying between them. Germline assignment: CDR1 LGHNT and CDR2 FRNRAP. The CDR3 is made up of 14 amino acids. CDR3 amino acids: CASGLGGSEETQYF. The CDR3 DNA reads as TGTGCTAGTGGTTTGGGGGGATCGGAGGAGACCCAGTACTTC. The whole variable domain, filled in from reference TRBV12-5 and TRBJ2-5, reads DARVTQTPRHKVTEMGQEVTMRCQPILGHNTVFWYRQTMMQGLELLAYFRNRAPLDDSGMPKDRFSAEMPDATLATLKIQPSEPRDSAVYFCASGLGGSEETQYFGPGTRLLVL.

This chain uses TRBV2 with TRBJ2-1; 7 bases align to TRBD2. The CDR3 extends over 17 amino acids. Germline CDR1 reads SNHLY; CDR2 reads FYNNEI. Trimming took 8 bases from V and 0 from J; bases not matched to a gene: 13. CDR3 sequence: CASLSFPGGSSYNEQFF. CDR3 nucleotide sequence: TGTGCCAGCCTGTCATTTCCTGGCGGGAGCTCCTACAATGAGCAGTTCTTC.